Each of the 10 T cell receptor beta chains below was sequenced from the same sample in a study of T cell changes during pregnancy in multiple sclerosis (dated by TCRdb to 2018 to 2020). The protocol used for the library was the immunoSEQ multiplex PCR assay. TCRdb re-hosts the immuneACCESS table, in-frame sequences only. Its copies lack some clones; in the studies checked, an unresolved V gene accounts for under half of them, and the cause for the rest is not known. The sample table contains tens of thousands of clones; only one count was recorded for 85% to 95% of them. In total, the top ten clones hold roughly 0.4% of the sample. The input for sequencing was CD4+ T cells from peripheral blood mononuclear cells, taken after pregnancy. Receptors originate from a female donor with multiple sclerosis, enrolled in a pregnancy study.

The rearrangement joins TRBV10-3 to TRBJ1-2; D is unresolved. This CDR3 spans 13 amino acids. CDR1 and CDR2 from the germline V gene are ENHRY and SYGVKD. V was trimmed by 6 bases and J by 6 bases, leaving 14 bases between them. The CDR3 loop is CAIRDEGVHGYTF. CDR3 DNA: TGTGCCATCAGAGACGAGGGAGTTCATGGCTACACCTTC.

The rearrangement uses TRBV29-1 and TRBJ1-2; a weak D match, TRBD1 (6 bases). V lost 6 bases and J 4 bases, leaving 12 bases between the germline ends. The germline CDR1 and CDR2 sequences are SQVTM and ANQGSEA. The CDR3 covers 12 residues. CDR3 sequence: CSVGGGGYGYTF. CDR3 nucleotides: TGCAGCGTGGGGGGGGGCGGCTATGGCTACACCTTC.

This sequence joins TRBV27 and TRBJ2-7, with 10 bases aligning to TRBD1. Germline assignment: CDR1 MNHEY and CDR2 SMNVEV (reference sequence). The CDR3 sequence is 15 residues long. The J segment lost 3 bases and the V segment lost 1 base, leaving 3 bases of the junction unmatched. In DNA form, the CDR3 reads TGTGCCAGCAGTTTATTGGGACAGGGGCTCTACGAGCAGTACTTC. It yields the protein CASSLLGQGLYEQYF.

V and J are TRBV6-5 and TRBJ1-1; the D gene is possibly TRBD1 (6 bases). V was cut by 7 bases and J by 1 base, with 13 bases left in between. The CDR3 sequence is 14 residues long. Per germline, CDR1 MNHEY and CDR2 SVGAGI. The CDR3 nucleotides are TGTGCCAGCACCAAGGACAGAGAGAACACTGAAGCTTTCTTT. Its translation is CASTKDRENTEAFF.

The chain joins TRBV11-2 to TRBJ2-2; D is unclear. Germline V gene sequence: CDR1 SGHAT, CDR2 FQNNGV. The CDR3 is 13 amino acids. Between the trimmed V and J ends, which lost 4 bases and 6 bases, there was a span of 9 bases. CDR3 protein: CASSSELSGELFF. In DNA, the CDR3 is TGTGCCAGCAGCTCCGAACTCTCCGGGGAGCTGTTTTTT.

This chain connects TRBV7-3 to TRBJ2-1; D possibly corresponds to TRBD1 (6 bases). V was clipped by 5 bases and J by 1 base, with 9 bases between them. The CDR3 loop spans 14 amino acids. Germline lookup yields CDR1 SGHTA and CDR2 FQGTGA. CDR3 DNA: TGTGCCAGCAGCCCCGGACAGTCCTACAATGAGCAGTTCTTC. As protein: CASSPGQSYNEQFF.

V gene TRBV28 combines with J gene TRBJ1-4; D is undetermined. CDR3 size: 14 residues. The germline V gene has CDR1 MDHEN and CDR2 SYDVKM. Trimming shortened V by 1 base and J by 8 bases, and 11 bases separated the two germline ends. The CDR3: CASSLSHGWEKLFF. The CDR3 coding sequence is TGTGCCAGCAGTTTATCCCATGGCTGGGAAAAACTGTTTTTT.

The chain uses TRBV19 and TRBJ1-6; possibly TRBD1 for D (6 bases). V was clipped by 5 bases and J by 8 bases, with 13 bases between them. This CDR3 is built from 14 residues. In germline, CDR1 is LNHDA, CDR2 SQIVND (reference sequence). CDR3 sequence: CASSPQGTDSPLHF. In nucleotides, the CDR3 is TGTGCCAGTAGTCCCCAGGGGACGGATTCACCCCTCCACTTT.

This chain uses TRBV5-1 with TRBJ1-1, with no clear D. This CDR3 is built from 13 residues. Trimming stripped 0 bases from V and 7 bases from J, with 10 bases between. Germline V gene lookup returns CDR1 SGHRS and CDR2 YFSETQ. The CDR3 sequence: CASSLAGGVEAFF. The CDR3 DNA follows: TGCGCCAGCAGCTTGGCCGGCGGGGTTGAAGCTTTCTTT.

This chain connects TRBV5-1 to TRBJ2-3; TRBD2 is a possible D gene (5 bases). The germline CDR1 and CDR2 sequences are SGHRS and YFSETQ. This CDR3 comprises 16 residues. V dropped 5 bases and J dropped 1 base, with 17 bases sitting between them. CDR3 sequence reads: CASSPGNPGGTDTQYF. In nucleotides, the CDR3 is TGCGCCAGCAGTCCCGGGAACCCTGGGGGCACAGATACGCAGTATTTT.